This TCR beta chain was obtained from a study of blood T cells in healthy people across ages. Then a second PCR, running about 7 to 11 cycles, was carried out with a sample-barcoded 5' primer and a J-beta primer mix. The study obtained at least 2.5 million CDR3-containing paired-end reads from every sample. TCRdb independently ran MiXCR on the 5' RACE reads; one entry per CDR3 protein. The sample has 550,000 to 750,000 distinct CDR3 sequences, 20% to 25% seen once. Healthy Caucasians from Russia aged roughly 6 to 90 served as donors. Each individual donor underwent a draw of approximately 10 milliliters of peripheral blood. This clonotype was obtained from a man aged 65 to 79 in good health. Material for sequencing was blood.

The CDR3 protein is CASRDRVQYF. The DNA of the CDR3 is TGTGCCAGCAGAGACAGGGTTCAGTACTTC. The V call is TRBV21-1, the J call TRBJ2-4; TRBD1, the table's D call, was not compared with the DNA. TRBV21-1 is marked as a pseudogene. This CDR3 is 10 amino acids long.